The 9 T cell receptor beta chains listed next were all sequenced from one sample in a study of shared clonotypes between healthy human individuals (TCRdb year 2020). CD8 naive samples consisted of CD45RO-negative cells that were positively selected for CCR7, yielding a CD45RA+CCR7+ population without TemRA cells. The library was built by means of the immunoSEQ multiplex PCR assay. TCRdb holds this immuneACCESS table with in-frame rearrangements only. Some clones are missing; in checked studies, unresolved V genes explain under half, and the rest has no known cause. The sample has approximately 2,000,000 clones on record, roughly 93% of them singletons. The top ten hold less than 2% of the sample. The specimen was naive CD8+ T cells from PBMCs. This specimen's cell subset or site label, interpreted: CD45RA+CCR7+. These receptors were collected from a man aged 18 to 29 in good health. Some clones in this sample may be carry-over from other donors' samples.

CDR3: CASSYTLSSYNEQFF. CDR3 nucleotide sequence: TGTGCCAGCAGCTATACTCTAAGCTCCTACAATGAGCAGTTCTTC. The chain joins TRBV7-2 to TRBJ2-1; unclear D gene. The V end was cut by 4 bases, the J end by 0 bases, with 10 bases between. The CDR3 consists of 15 residues. Germline CDR1 SGHTA, CDR2 FQGNSA.

The chain combines TRBV28 with TRBJ1-2; 8 bases line up with TRBD1. The germline CDR1 and CDR2 sequences are MDHEN and SYDVKM. With 7 bases clipped from V and 6 bases from J, the junction kept 10 bases outside the gene matches. CDR3 size: 14 residues. Here the CDR3 reads CASTRPPRGHGYTF. DNA for the CDR3: TGTGCCAGCACCCGGCCCCCCAGGGGGCATGGCTACACCTTC.

This clone was seen only once. This chain uses TRBV7-6 with TRBJ2-1; the match to TRBD1 covers 7 bases. CDR1 and CDR2 from the germline V gene are SGHVS and FNYEAQ. V trimming: 0 bases; J trimming: 3 bases; junction bases outside the gene matches: 5. This CDR3 has 16 residues. The CDR3 sequence is CASSLASRGFYNEQFF. The CDR3, as DNA: TGTGCCAGCAGCTTAGCGTCCAGGGGGTTCTACAATGAGCAGTTCTTC.

The V and J genes are TRBV5-6 and TRBJ1-3; D perhaps matches TRBD1 (5 bases). V shed 2 bases and J shed 0 bases, with 6 bases lying between them. From germline, CDR1 is SGHDT and CDR2 YYEEEE. The CDR3 runs to 14 residues. CDR3 nucleotides: TGTGCCAGCAGCTTCGGGACCTCTGGAAACACCATATATTTT. Translated, it gives CASSFGTSGNTIYF.

V is TRBV28 and J is TRBJ2-2; 8 bases match TRBD2. The ends lost 11 bases at V and 0 bases at J; junction bases unmatched: 8. The CDR3 totals 15 residues. Germline loops: CDR1 MDHEN, CDR2 SYDVKM. In nucleotides, the CDR3 is TGTGCCCCCGGGGGGGACCCCGCGAACACCGGGGAGCTGTTTTTT. It encodes CAPGGDPANTGELFF.

CDR3 in DNA: TGTGCTAGTGGTGGGACTAGCGGCAATGAGCAGTTCTTC. Translating it yields CASGGTSGNEQFF. The chain links TRBV12-5 to TRBJ2-1; 11 nucleotides align to TRBD2. The CDR3 spans 13 residues. Germline lookup yields CDR1 LGHNT and CDR2 FRNRAP. J lost 6 bases, V lost 5 bases, and 0 bases had no gene match.

The J gene is TRBJ2-3, the V gene TRBV10-3, with 10 bases lining up with TRBD1. The V segment lost 6 bases and the J segment 1 base; nucleotides outside the gene matches: 13. The CDR3 runs 18 residues. The germline V gene encodes CDR1 ENHRY and CDR2 SYGVKD. CDR3: CAISPRQGALEGTDTQYF. CDR3 nucleotides: TGTGCCATCAGCCCGCGACAGGGGGCTTTGGAAGGCACAGATACGCAGTATTTT.

The chain recombines TRBV29-1 with TRBJ2-2, with 10 nucleotides matching TRBD2. CDR1 SQVTM and CDR2 ANQGSEA come from the germline V gene. The junction had 10 bases not matched to a gene; V was cut back by 1 base and J by 5 bases. This CDR3 comprises 17 residues. CDR3 DNA: TGCAGCGTTGAAGGGCTAGCGGGAGTATTAGGAACCGGGGAGCTGTTTTTT. It codes for CSVEGLAGVLGTGELFF.

This clone has just one count. Additional DNA sequences in this sample encode the identical CDR3. The gene calls are TRBV5-6 and TRBJ2-7; D uncertain. V dropped 3 bases and J dropped 6 bases, with 7 bases sitting between them. Per germline, CDR1 SGHDT and CDR2 YYEEEE. The CDR3 contains 11 residues. The CDR3 DNA is TGTGCCAGCAGCTGGGGTGGCGAGCAGTACTTC. Translated: CASSWGGEQYF.